The T cell receptor beta chain under discussion was sequenced for a study of STAT5B mutations in CD4+ large granular lymphocyte leukemia. Study conclusions and caveats: CD4-sorted patient repertoires seemed more clonal than healthy CD4+ repertoires.

Buffy coats from healthy blood donors served as controls. Regarding this clone: What it recognizes is unknown.

Germline V gene data show CDR1 as ENHRY and CDR2 as SYGVKD. Trimming removed 4 bases from V and 6 bases from J; junction bases left unmatched: 2. The CDR3 is 12 amino acids. Authors' processing steps: Lowest detectable productive clonotype frequency was 2.59 x 10-5. Profiled with immunoSEQ multiplex PCR; TCRdb holds only in-frame clones, not every one. V, J and clone size were drawn from that table, and D and trimming were deduced from the DNA. This table holds around 29,000 clones, just under 80% found once. Sequenced: CD4+ T cells from blood buffy coats. This TCR derives from a human donor in good health. This rearrangement joins TRBV10-3 to TRBJ1-2, with 7 bases fitting TRBD1. CDR3 DNA: TGTGCCATCAGTGTGACAGGGAATGGCTACACCTTC. Its translation is CAISVTGNGYTF.